Following are 26 T cell receptor beta chains from one sample sequenced in a study of beta chain features in type 1 diabetes listed by TCRdb under 2018. Libraries came from the immunoSEQ multiplex PCR assay. The High Capacity cDNA Reverse Transcription Kit was used to reverse transcribe all of the isolated RNA, meaning that expressed TCRB transcripts were what got sequenced. In its TCRdb copy, this immuneACCESS table keeps in-frame sequences only and misses some clones. Where compared with another copy, unresolved V genes explain less than half of these, and the others have no known cause. The sample contains 200,000 to 300,000 clones, around 14% of them found a single time. More than 0.02% of the sample goes to the ten largest clones. Material for sequencing was naive CD4+ T cells from blood. The cell subset or site label on this specimen signifies: true naive CD4+ T cells. Receptors originate from a woman aged 40 to 49 in good health.

The chain carries TRBV10-3 and TRBJ2-3, with 9 bases identical to TRBD2. This CDR3 is built from 16 residues. The trim removed 7 bases at V and 6 bases at J, leaving 14 bases unmatched. Germline CDR1 ENHRY, CDR2 SYGVKD. CDR3 loop: CAIKASGAPLMDTQYF. The CDR3 coding sequence is TGTGCCATCAAGGCTAGCGGGGCTCCTTTGATGGATACGCAGTATTTT.

The chain links TRBV5-8 to TRBJ1-2; perhaps TRBD1 as D (6 bases). The CDR3 is 13 residues long. The germline V and J ends were trimmed by 3 bases and 4 bases, with 10 bases remaining between them. In germline, CDR1 is SGHTS, CDR2 YDEGEE. The chain's CDR3 is CASSYNRVYGYTF. CDR3 bases: TGTGCCAGCAGCTACAACAGGGTCTATGGCTACACCTTC.

This clone was observed a handful of times. The V and J genes are TRBV12-5 and TRBJ1-5; 7 nucleotides line up with TRBD1. V shed 0 bases and J 7 bases; nucleotides not matched to a gene: 0. Germline V CDR1 and CDR2: LGHNT, FRNRAP. The CDR3 runs to 13 residues. CDR3: CASGLVGGQPQHF. DNA of the CDR3: TGTGCTAGTGGTTTGGTAGGGGGCCAGCCCCAGCATTTT. Based on the CDR3 plus reference TRBV12-5 and TRBJ1-5, the full variable domain is DARVTQTPRHKVTEMGQEVTMRCQPILGHNTVFWYRQTMMQGLELLAYFRNRAPLDDSGMPKDRFSAEMPDATLATLKIQPSEPRDSAVYFCASGLVGGQPQHFGDGTRLSIL.

This clone has only a few counts. V gene TRBV6-4 combines with J gene TRBJ2-1, with a weak D call TRBD1 (6 bases). V lost 2 bases to trimming and J lost 4 bases, with 15 bases between them. Germline loops: CDR1 MRHNA, CDR2 SNTAGT. CDR3 length: 16 residues. The CDR3 DNA reads TGTGCCAGCAGTGACCGAGTGGGACAAAGGTACAATGAGCAGTTCTTC. It yields the protein CASSDRVGQRYNEQFF.

The chain carries TRBV6-6 and TRBJ1-4; TRBD1 aligns across 7 bases. Germline V gene sequence: CDR1 MNHNY, CDR2 SVGAGI (reference sequence). The CDR3 totals 13 residues. The junction had 2 bases not matched to a gene; V was cut back by 6 bases and J by 4 bases. The CDR3 is CASSNRGNEKLFF. The CDR3 DNA sequence: TGTGCCAGCAGCAACAGGGGTAATGAAAAACTGTTTTTT.

A few counts support this clone. The chain uses TRBV7-9 and TRBJ2-7, with TRBD1 matching 9 bases. The CDR3 has 16 residues. The germline gives CDR1 SEHNR, CDR2 FQNEAQ (reference sequence). The V and J ends lost 0 bases and 2 bases, in that order; junction bases with no gene match: 5. CDR3 protein: CASSLAGQGRTYEQYF. CDR3 DNA: TGTGCCAGCAGCTTAGCAGGACAGGGGCGTACCTACGAGCAGTACTTC.

V and J are TRBV14 and TRBJ2-7; 7 positions match TRBD1. Germline V gene lookup returns CDR1 SGHDN and CDR2 FVKESK. The V gene end was trimmed by 4 bases and the J gene end by 5 bases; junction bases not matched to a gene: 5. This CDR3 has 13 residues. The CDR3 nucleotides are TGTGCCAGCAGCCTGTTCCAGGGGGACGAGCAGTACTTC. This sequence encodes CASSLFQGDEQYF.

The chain recombines TRBV27 with TRBJ1-5, with 7 bases lining up with TRBD1. After removal of 0 bases from V and 8 bases from J, the junction contained 4 bases not matched to a gene. Germline loops: CDR1 MNHEY, CDR2 SMNVEV (reference sequence). The CDR3 totals 14 residues. Written as DNA, the CDR3 is TGTGCCAGCAGTTTATCAGGGGGCGCGAAGCCCCAGCATTTT. Translation gives CASSLSGGAKPQHF.

With respect to this clone: The junction departs from germline at one end; a sequencing error may be responsible. V is TRBV5-1 and J is TRBJ1-1, with D unresolved. The germline CDR1 and CDR2 sequences are SGHRS and YFSETQ. This CDR3 has 14 residues. This chain's CDR3 is CASSSAVGPAPSLF. The CDR3 DNA follows: TGCGCCAGCAGCTCCGCTGTGGGCCCAGCCCCTTCTTTATTT.

V and J are TRBV2 and TRBJ1-2; no reliable D call. This CDR3 comprises 12 residues. Germline values: CDR1 SNHLY, CDR2 FYNNEI. The V gene lost 6 bases and the J gene lost 8 bases, with 13 bases spanning the gap. The CDR3 spells CASRRGSGGYTF. The DNA of the CDR3 is TGTGCCAGCAGGCGCGGCTCGGGGGGCTACACCTTC. Full variable domain (rest looked up from reference TRBV2 and TRBJ1-2): EPEVTQTPSHQVTQMGQEVILRCVPISNHLYFYWYRQILGQKVEFLVSFYNNEISEKSEIFDDQFSVERPDGSNFTLKIRSTKLEDSAMYFCASRRGSGGYTFGSGTRLTVV.

Here the CDR3 reads CASSESPGNTIYF. The CDR3 bases are TGCGCCAGCAGTGAAAGCCCGGGGAACACCATATATTTT. The V gene is TRBV10-2, the J gene TRBJ1-3, with D unclear. V lost 3 bases and J 7 bases, leaving 10 bases between the germline ends. Germline V CDR1 and CDR2: WSHSY, SAAADI. The CDR3 extends over 13 amino acids.

The CDR3 DNA reads as TGTGCCAGCAGCCGCGGACTGAGGAGCTCCTACGAGCAGTACTTC. It translates to CASSRGLRSSYEQYF. The chain has TRBV7-9 and TRBJ2-7, with D possibly being TRBD2 (5 bases). This CDR3 comprises 15 residues. V shed 5 bases and J shed 0 bases, with 14 bases lying between them. Germline-derived CDR1 and CDR2 are SEHNR and FQNEAQ (reference sequence).

The rearrangement links TRBV29-1 to TRBJ1-1; no clear D. Germline V gene data show CDR1 as SQVTM and CDR2 as ANQGSEA. V was clipped by 4 bases and J by 0 bases, with 15 bases between them. CDR3 length: 15 amino acids. The CDR3 loop is CSVGRTSTMNTEAFF. CDR3 sequence (DNA): TGCAGCGTTGGTCGGACTTCGACTATGAACACTGAAGCTTTCTTT.

The chain couples TRBV5-6 to TRBJ1-5; a weak D match, TRBD1 (5 bases). CDR1 is SGHDT, CDR2 YYEEEE, per germline. Trimming removed 9 bases at V and 3 bases at J, with 16 bases between. CDR3 length: 14 residues. For the CDR3, the DNA is TGTGCCACCCTGAAAACAGGTTCCAATCAGCCCCAGCATTTT. Amino acid sequence: CATLKTGSNQPQHF.

This clone has a handful of counts. The chain joins TRBV7-9 to TRBJ1-2; D is perhaps TRBD1 (5 bases). Trimming stripped 5 bases from V and 7 bases from J, with 11 bases between. This CDR3 region has 12 residues. Germline V lookup: CDR1 SEHNR, CDR2 FQNEAQ (reference sequence). This CDR3 is CASSRGGTGYTF. As DNA, the CDR3 is TGTGCCAGCAGCCGGGGGGGTACTGGCTACACCTTC.

This clone was detected only once. The chain employs TRBV14 and TRBJ1-2; the match to TRBD1 covers 12 bases. Germline CDR1 is SGHDN and CDR2 is FVKESK. CDR3 size: 14 residues. Trimming removed 6 bases from V and 7 bases from J; junction bases left unmatched: 6. For the CDR3, the DNA is TGTGCCAGCAGAAAGGGACAGGGGGCGAGTGGCTACACCTTC. Residues: CASRKGQGASGYTF.

V usage is TRBV19 and J usage is TRBJ2-7, with 9 bases matching TRBD1. The V and J ends lost 6 bases and 4 bases, in that order; junction bases with no gene match: 4. Per germline, CDR1 LNHDA and CDR2 SQIVND (reference sequence). This CDR3 comprises 13 residues. CDR3 nucleotide sequence: TGTGCCAGTAGGGGACAGGGACTTTACGAGCAGTACTTC. Its protein product is CASRGQGLYEQYF.

This clone has only a few counts. The chain employs TRBV19 and TRBJ2-7, with 14 bases identical to TRBD2. Trimming cost V 6 bases and J 6 bases; bases outside gene matches: 4. Germline values: CDR1 LNHDA, CDR2 SQIVND (reference sequence). CDR3 size: 14 residues. CDR3 nucleotide sequence: TGTGCCAGTAGCGGACTAGCGGGGGGAGGCGAGCAGTACTTC. Amino acid sequence: CASSGLAGGGEQYF.

This clone has a handful of counts. This sequence joins TRBV18 and TRBJ1-6; D might be TRBD1 (5 bases). CDR1 is KGHSH, CDR2 LQKENI, per germline. This CDR3 contains 15 residues. Trimming removed 4 bases from V and 5 bases from J, with 12 bases in between. The DNA of the CDR3 is TGTGCCAGCTCACAGCTGGACAATAATAATTCACCCCTCCACTTT. It specifies CASSQLDNNNSPLHF.

The CDR3 DNA reads as TGTGCCAGCAGCTTGCTCCCCCCTGGGCTAGCGGGGGGACGCACAGATACGCAGTATTTT. This sequence encodes CASSLLPPGLAGGRTDTQYF. The rearrangement joins TRBV5-5 to TRBJ2-3; 11 bases are a match to TRBD2. CDR1 SGHKS and CDR2 YYEKEE come from the germline V gene (reference sequence). The CDR3 is 20 residues long. Germline trimming cut 1 base from V and 1 base from J; bases unmatched to any gene: 14. Combining the CDR3 with reference TRBV5-5 and TRBJ2-3 gives the whole variable domain DAGVTQSPTHLIKTRGQQVTLRCSPISGHKSVSWYQQVLGQGPQFIFQYYEKEERGRGNFPDRFSARQFPNYSSELNVNALLLGDSALYLCASSLLPPGLAGGRTDTQYFGPGTRLTVL.

This clone was counted at least ten times. The chain employs TRBV7-9 and TRBJ2-7; 8 bases line up with TRBD2. V lost 8 bases and J lost 6; bases outside the gene matches: 0. The CDR3 contains 10 residues. CDR1 is SEHNR and CDR2 is FQNEAQ in the germline V gene (reference sequence). This CDR3 reads CASGLAEQYF. The CDR3 bases are TGTGCCAGCGGACTAGCCGAGCAGTACTTC.

This clone was found a few times. The rearrangement links TRBV5-1 to TRBJ1-2, with 7 positions matching TRBD1. V was clipped by 1 base and J by 2 bases; unmatched bases: 5. This CDR3 spans 15 amino acids. CDR1 SGHRS and CDR2 YFSETQ come from the germline V gene. CDR3 sequence (DNA): TGCGCCAGCAGCTTGCTCGGACAGGCCAACTATGGCTACACCTTC. Translated: CASSLLGQANYGYTF.

This chain uses TRBV18 with TRBJ2-1, with 10 bases identical to TRBD2. The germline V gene has CDR1 KGHSH and CDR2 LQKENI. After removal of 2 bases from V and 6 bases from J, the junction contained 4 bases not matched to a gene. CDR3 length: 15 amino acids. The CDR3 DNA reads as TGTGCCAGCTCACCAAAAGCGGGGGGGCCCAATGAGCAGTTCTTC. It translates to CASSPKAGGPNEQFF.

This clone showed up just a few times. The V gene is TRBV7-9, the J gene TRBJ2-7; the match to TRBD2 covers 9 bases. In germline, CDR1 is SEHNR, CDR2 FQNEAQ (reference sequence). The ends lost 4 bases at V and 1 base at J; junction bases unmatched: 8. The CDR3 consists of 16 residues. The CDR3 is CASSYPPAGGSYEQYF. For the CDR3, the DNA is TGTGCCAGCAGCTACCCCCCGGCGGGGGGGTCCTACGAGCAGTACTTC.

This clone showed up just a few times. The chain has TRBV6-1 and TRBJ2-3; 10 bases are a match to TRBD2. The CDR3 is 15 amino acids. The germline V gene has CDR1 MNHNS and CDR2 SASEGT. Losses at the gene ends were 6 bases for V and 1 base for J; bases not matched to a gene: 4. CDR3 DNA: TGTGCCAGCAGGACTACTAGCGGGGGCACAGATACGCAGTATTTT. Its translation: CASRTTSGGTDTQYF.

Here the CDR3 DNA reads TGTGCCAGCAGCTTTACAGGGGAAGGCAATCAGCCCCAGCATTTT. It is translated as CASSFTGEGNQPQHF. V and J are TRBV5-8 and TRBJ1-5; 7 bases agree with TRBD1. Germline V lookup: CDR1 SGHTS, CDR2 YDEGEE. CDR3 size: 15 residues. With V trimmed by 2 bases and J by 2 bases, 4 bases remained unmatched.